Each of the 11 T cell receptor beta chains below was sequenced from the same sample in a study of control samples from healthy donors and cancer patients. The protocol was immunoSEQ multiplex PCR, while the TCRdb copy is restricted to in-frame clones and leaves out a portion. This table holds around 80,000 clones, about 88% found once. The sample taken for sequencing was blood. These receptors were obtained from a woman between 50 and 59 years old in good health.

This clone has a single count. The chain recombines TRBV3-1 (or the pseudogene TRBV3-2) with TRBJ2-3; 14 positions match TRBD2. With 2 bases clipped from V and 4 bases from J, the junction kept 2 bases outside the gene matches. Germline V gives CDR1 LGHDT, CDR2 YNNKEL (reference sequence). This CDR3 has 16 residues. CDR3: CASSQMTSGGADTQYF. The CDR3 nucleotides are TGTGCCAGCAGCCAAATGACTAGCGGGGGGGCAGATACGCAGTATTTT.

This clone was detected a few times. The chain is built from TRBV6-5 and TRBJ1-6, with a tentative D call TRBD1 (5 bases). Trimming took off 5 bases at V and 10 bases at J, with 18 bases between the two ends. Germline V lookup: CDR1 MNHEY, CDR2 SVGAGI. This CDR3 has 15 amino acids. CDR3: CASSPGRWGLSPLHF. The CDR3, as DNA: TGTGCCAGCAGTCCAGGGCGGTGGGGACTGTCACCCCTCCACTTT.

The V call is TRBV5-6, the J call TRBJ2-7, with D possibly matching TRBD1 (6 bases). The CDR3 contains 14 residues. Trimming removed 4 bases from V and 2 bases from J, with 13 bases in between. The germline V gene has CDR1 SGHDT and CDR2 YYEEEE. CDR3 in amino acids: CASSGYGGPYEQYF. CDR3 sequence (DNA): TGTGCCAGCAGCGGATATGGGGGCCCCTACGAGCAGTACTTC. Full variable domain (rest looked up from reference TRBV5-6 and TRBJ2-7): DAGVTQSPTHLIKTRGQQVTLRCSPKSGHDTVSWYQQALGQGPQFIFQYYEEEERQRGNFPDRFSGHQFPNYSSELNVNALLLGDSALYLCASSGYGGPYEQYFGPGTRLTVT.

The chain has TRBV12-3 or TRBV12-4 and TRBJ1-2; TRBD1 aligns across 7 bases. This CDR3 contains 13 residues. V dropped 7 bases and J dropped 6; count of bases not matched to a gene: 8. The CDR3 spells CASTKLRGNGYTF. The CDR3 nucleotides are TGTGCCAGCACGAAACTCAGGGGGAATGGCTACACCTTC.

With regard to this clone: One end of the junction varies from germline; a read error may be responsible. This chain connects TRBV10-3 to TRBJ1-1, with D possibly being TRBD1 (6 bases). The germline gives CDR1 ENHRY, CDR2 SYGVKD. This CDR3 contains 14 residues. The chain's CDR3 is CAAASDRQNPEAFF. The CDR3 DNA is TGTGCCGCCGCCAGCGACAGGCAGAACCCTGAAGCTTTCTTT.

The chain has TRBV7-9 and TRBJ2-7; the match to TRBD2 covers 7 bases. The junction had 6 bases not matched to a gene; V was cut back by 4 bases and J by 0 bases. The CDR3 extends over 15 amino acids. Looked up from germline, CDR1 is SEHNR and CDR2 is FQNEAQ (reference sequence). The CDR3 DNA reads TGTGCCAGCAGCTCCTCTAGCGGCCTCTCCTACGAGCAGTACTTC. Its protein is CASSSSSGLSYEQYF.

The V call is TRBV10-2, the J call TRBJ2-7, with 7 nucleotides matching TRBD2. Germline-derived CDR1 and CDR2 are WSHSY and SAAADI. This CDR3 spans 13 amino acids. V shed 8 bases, J shed 2 bases, and the junction held 6 bases outside the gene matches. The CDR3 is CASLAGSTYEQYF. The CDR3 bases are TGCGCCAGCTTAGCGGGCTCTACCTACGAGCAGTACTTC.

Regarding this clone: Other DNA variants within this sample encode the same CDR3. This chain joins TRBV19 and TRBJ1-5; TRBD1 matches at 8 bases. The CDR3 totals 15 residues. The V and J ends lost 4 bases and 7 bases, in that order; junction bases with no gene match: 9. The germline CDR1 and CDR2 sequences are LNHDA and SQIVND (reference sequence). In DNA form, the CDR3 reads TGTGCCAGTAGTAGGGACAGGTCTTCTCAACAGCCCCAGCATTTT. It yields the protein CASSRDRSSQQPQHF.

Only a few counts were recorded for this clone. This rearrangement joins TRBV6-5 to TRBJ1-3, with D perhaps matching TRBD1 (5 bases). This CDR3 has 15 residues. V lost 2 bases and J lost 0, with 8 bases in between. Germline CDR1 is MNHEY and CDR2 is SVGAGI. CDR3 nucleotide sequence: TGTGCCAGCAGTTACGACAGAAACTCTGGAAACACCATATATTTT. Its translation is CASSYDRNSGNTIYF.

The chain links TRBV18 to TRBJ2-3; either TRBD1 or TRBD2 may fit D (6 bases each). Trimming cost V 4 bases and J 4 bases, with 12 bases left between them. Germline V CDR1 and CDR2: KGHSH, LQKENI. The length of the CDR3 is 14 residues. CDR3 loop: CASSLLGGPDTQYF. CDR3 DNA: TGTGCCAGCTCACTGCTCGGGGGCCCAGATACGCAGTATTTT.

The genes are TRBV9 and TRBJ1-6, with D possibly being TRBD1 (6 bases). Looked up from germline, CDR1 is SGDLS and CDR2 is YYNGEE. The CDR3 loop spans 16 amino acids. Trimming shortened V by 2 bases and J by 1 base, and 10 bases separated the two germline ends. In DNA form, the CDR3 reads TGTGCCAGCAGCGTGGGGGGCCGGTCCTATAATTCACCCCTCCACTTT. Protein: CASSVGGRSYNSPLHF.